Below are 3 T cell receptor beta chains sequenced from a single sample in a study of blood T cell repertoires in COVID-19. TCRdb's copy holds only in-frame clones and misses some; the assay was immunoSEQ multiplex PCR. This sample has approximately 270,000 clones, with under 90% found just once. The sequencing input was peripheral blood. The receptors stem from a man aged 50-60 years with acute or convalescent COVID-19.

The V call is TRBV5-6, the J call TRBJ1-6, with 10 bases fitting TRBD1. The V gene's germline CDR1 is SGHDT and CDR2 YYEEEE. The CDR3 spans 15 residues. Trimming took 0 bases from V and 11 from J; bases not matched to a gene: 5. This chain's CDR3 is CASSLARTGGAPLHF. CDR3 DNA: TGTGCCAGCAGCTTGGCCCGGACAGGGGGTGCACCCCTCCACTTT.

To note about this clone: This sample also contains other DNA sequences that code for the same CDR3. J is TRBJ1-3 and V is TRBV6-6; perhaps TRBD1 as D (6 bases). V was shortened by 0 bases and J by 0 bases, with 9 bases between the two germline ends. CDR1 MNHNY and CDR2 SVGAGI come from the germline V gene (reference sequence). CDR3 length: 16 residues. CDR3 residues: CASSYSGQSSGNTIYF. The CDR3, as DNA: TGTGCCAGCAGTTACTCTGGACAGAGCTCTGGAAACACCATATATTTT.

The J gene is TRBJ2-5, the V gene TRBV4-1; D unresolved. The germline V gene encodes CDR1 MGHRA and CDR2 YSYEKL. Between the trimmed V and J ends, which lost 0 bases and 2 bases, there was a span of 10 bases. The CDR3 totals 15 residues. The CDR3 loop reads CASSQDATAQETQYF. The DNA of the CDR3 is TGCGCCAGCAGCCAAGATGCTACAGCACAAGAGACCCAGTACTTC.